These 8 T cell receptor beta chains came from one sample sequenced in a study of cytomegalovirus exposure and HLA in healthy donors. With 60 Vbeta and 13 Jbeta primers, the PCR was carried out. This table comes from immunoSEQ multiplex PCR, and its TCRdb copy is limited to in-frame clones, with some not included. The sample includes 95,000 to 150,000 clones, approximately 84% of them seen just once. Specimen: PBMCs. These TCRs come from a man between 18 and 29 years old in good health and CMV-seropositive.

V and J are TRBV5-4 and TRBJ1-1; 7 positions agree with TRBD1. V shed 4 bases and J 1 base; nucleotides not matched to a gene: 4. This CDR3 has 14 residues. Germline V CDR1 and CDR2: SGHNT, YYREEE (reference sequence). The CDR3 nucleotides read TGTGCCAGCAGCCCACGGACAGGGAACACTGAAGCTTTCTTT. This sequence encodes CASSPRTGNTEAFF.

This clone was observed a handful of times. The CDR3 here is CAISESTSAGYEQYF. DNA for the CDR3: TGTGCCATCAGTGAGTCGACTAGCGCGGGATACGAGCAGTACTTC. The chain employs TRBV10-3 and TRBJ2-7; the match to TRBD2 covers 8 bases. Unmatched junction bases numbered 5, after V lost 0 bases and J lost 4 bases. This CDR3 contains 15 residues. Germline-derived CDR1 and CDR2 are ENHRY and SYGVKD.

The chain couples TRBV7-2 to TRBJ2-5; no firm D call. Germline V gives CDR1 SGHTA, CDR2 FQGNSA. V gave up 2 bases and J gave up 4 bases, with 5 bases separating them. The length of the CDR3 is 12 residues. CDR3 DNA: TGTGCCAGCAGCTTATCCTCAGAGACCCAGTACTTC. It encodes CASSLSSETQYF. Full variable domain (outside the CDR3, taken from reference TRBV7-2 and TRBJ2-5): GAGVSQSPSNKVTEKGKDVELRCDPISGHTALYWYRQSLGQGLEFLIYFQGNSAPDKSGLPSDRFSAERTGGSVSTLTIQRTQQEDSAVYLCASSLSSETQYFGPGTRLLVL.

The genes are TRBV6-1 and TRBJ2-1; TRBD1 matches 10 bases. This CDR3 is 15 amino acids long. V lost 3 bases and J lost 9; bases outside the gene matches: 8. The germline V gene encodes CDR1 MNHNS and CDR2 SASEGT. CDR3 region: CASSDGTGAFIEQFF. CDR3 nucleotides: TGTGCCAGCAGTGACGGGACAGGGGCCTTTATTGAGCAGTTCTTC.

The chain carries TRBV5-6 and TRBJ1-5; possible D gene TRBD1, 5 bases. Germline CDR1 and CDR2: SGHDT and YYEEEE. With 3 bases removed from V and 6 bases from J, the gap between germline ends came to 19 bases. The CDR3 extends over 16 amino acids. CDR3 sequence: CASSSRTGGGAQPQHF. The CDR3 DNA follows: TGTGCCAGCAGCTCAAGAACGGGGGGAGGAGCTCAGCCCCAGCATTTT.

The J gene is TRBJ1-3, the V gene TRBV4-3, with unresolved D. The length of the CDR3 is 13 residues. Between the trimmed V and J ends, which lost 1 base and 4 bases, there was a span of 5 bases. Germline V gene lookup returns CDR1 LGHNA and CDR2 YSLEER. The CDR3 loop reads CASSQASGNTIYF. CDR3 DNA sequence: TGCGCCAGCAGCCAAGCGTCCGGAAACACCATATATTTT.

For the CDR3, the DNA is TGTGCCAGCAGTGAATCGCAGGGTAGAGGATTCAAAAACATTCAGTACTTC. This gives the protein CASSESQGRGFKNIQYF. V and J are TRBV6-1 and TRBJ2-4, with a tentative D call TRBD1 (5 bases). The CDR3 totals 17 residues. Germline V gene lookup returns CDR1 MNHNS and CDR2 SASEGT. The V end lost 2 bases, the J end lost 3 bases, and 17 bases lay between the germline ends.

This clone was seen only once. The rearrangement uses TRBV5-1 and TRBJ2-3, with TRBD1 identical over 8 bases. V shed 4 bases, J shed 0 bases, and the junction held 10 bases outside the gene matches. Germline-derived CDR1 and CDR2 are SGHRS and YFSETQ. The CDR3 is 17 amino acids. The CDR3 DNA follows: TGCGCCAGCAGCCGGACAGGGCCCACTCCTAGCACAGATACGCAGTATTTT. This encodes CASSRTGPTPSTDTQYF.